This TCR beta chain comes out of a study of regulatory T cells in long-lasting Graves disease. The CDR3 length is 13 residues. CDR1 is MNHNS, CDR2 SASEGT, per germline. V lost 7 bases to trimming and J lost 2 bases; unmatched junction nucleotides: 5. Regarding time point: persistent/refractory GD, antithyroid drugs over 5 years with positive TRAb. TCR sequences were obtained from RNA taken from PBMCs. This clonotype was seen repeatedly, ten times or more. CDR3-region Arm-PCR and iRepertoire HTBI primers produced the TCR beta libraries. TCRdb passed the multiplex PCR reads through MiXCR, listing each CDR3 protein once. The table includes about 470,000 distinct CDR3 sequences, 20% to 25% detected once.

The clonotype originates from a female donor with Graves disease. The rearrangement uses TRBV6-1 and TRBJ2-7; 7 bases agree with TRBD1. The source was peripheral blood mononuclear cells (PBMCs), collected when the disease was refractory, from a patient treated with antithyroid drugs. The CDR3, as DNA: TGTGCCAGCACCCCGGGACAGACCTACGAGCAGTACTTC. As protein: CASTPGQTYEQYF.